A selection of T cell receptor beta chains follows, all from one sample in a study of blood T cell repertoires in COVID-19. The assay was immunoSEQ multiplex PCR, and TCRdb's table has in-frame clones only and misses some. Of about 190,000 clones listed, more than 75% are singletons. Sequenced input: peripheral blood. Receptors originate from an elderly woman with acute or convalescent COVID-19. Each CDR3 is given with its conserved first and last residue.

j_call v_call cdr3_aa
TRBJ2-5 TRBV7-2 CASSTAGTSGSGETQYF
TRBJ1-5 TRBV19 CASSPGQGFQPQHF
TRBJ1-5 TRBV2 CASNGGQAYQPQHF
TRBJ2-5 TRBV15 CATSRDEEETQYF
TRBJ1-1 TRBV15 CATRGGENTEAFF
TRBJ2-5 TRBV5-1 CASSSGLAGNRETQYF
TRBJ1-3 TRBV6-5 CASSWRNTIYF
TRBJ1-2 TRBV2 CASSVWGQGNGYTF
TRBJ1-5 TRBV10-2 CASSEGQGTSNQPQHF
TRBJ1-1 TRBV5-1 CASSGTTGLNTEAFF
TRBJ1-2 TRBV3-1/TRBV3-2 CASSHFDRAHYGYTF
TRBJ2-1 TRBV7-9 CASSLGLASSYNEQFF
TRBJ1-6 TRBV7-2 CASRLATGPGSPLHF
TRBJ2-7 TRBV9 CASSVDGGLNYEQYF
TRBJ1-5 TRBV24-1 CATSDSGQGGGQPQHF
TRBJ2-3 TRBV7-2 CASSPGLAGGTDTQYF
TRBJ1-4 TRBV5-1 CASSPTGESREKLFF
TRBJ2-1 TRBV4-1 CASSRELAARYNEQFF
TRBJ2-5 TRBV3-1/TRBV3-2 CASSQPAGVAETQYF
TRBJ2-7 TRBV2 CASSIQLAEGGFTF
TRBJ1-6 TRBV5-4 CASRIQGGPLHF
TRBJ1-1 TRBV28 CASRGMTGRSYTEAFF
TRBJ1-6 TRBV30 CAWNLGGDSPLHF
TRBJ1-2 TRBV10-3 CAISKPTGDRPNYGYTF
TRBJ1-2 TRBV30 CAWSAGTGTSYYGYTF
TRBJ1-2 TRBV19 CASSITDYGYTF
TRBJ1-2 TRBV7-2 CASSLGTTNYGYTF
TRBJ1-5 TRBV11-2 CASSLDTGGHQPQHF
TRBJ2-5 TRBV6-5 CASRDPLAGTTQYF
TRBJ2-7 TRBV5-1 CASSLVGGEPYEQYF
TRBJ2-1 TRBV11-2 CASTRISGSWNEQFF
TRBJ2-5 TRBV7-9 CASSLGSSGSGWETQYF
TRBJ1-3 TRBV6-5 CASSYGYQGGGNTIYF
TRBJ2-7 TRBV5-4 CASSLPGTGSYEQYF
TRBJ2-1 TRBV10-3 CAISEVEYNEQFF
TRBJ2-1 TRBV5-1 CASSQGQSDHYNEQFF
TRBJ2-2 TRBV7-2 CASSLLAANTGELFF
TRBJ1-1 TRBV7-3 CASSLMTLPNTEAFF
TRBJ1-2 TRBV24-1 CATSDPGQGVHGYTF
TRBJ2-3 TRBV27 CASSLSVLAYTDTQYF
TRBJ1-5 TRBV27 CASSPGAYSNQPQHF
TRBJ2-3 TRBV10-3 CAIRGDTQYF
TRBJ2-5 TRBV19 CASSKGGQETQYF
TRBJ2-7 TRBV5-6 CASSFLGLAGGEEQYF
TRBJ2-7 TRBV30 CAWSVRGLESYEQYF
TRBJ1-2 TRBV18 CASSRGDYGYTF
TRBJ2-7 TRBV28 CASSPPGVYEQYF
TRBJ2-5 TRBV6-2/TRBV6-3 CASSYSEGTQYF
TRBJ2-7 TRBV11-3 CASSLSGVGYEQYF
TRBJ1-2 TRBV18 CASSPGNPGTNYGYTF
TRBJ1-5 TRBV12-3/TRBV12-4 CASNRGNQPQHF